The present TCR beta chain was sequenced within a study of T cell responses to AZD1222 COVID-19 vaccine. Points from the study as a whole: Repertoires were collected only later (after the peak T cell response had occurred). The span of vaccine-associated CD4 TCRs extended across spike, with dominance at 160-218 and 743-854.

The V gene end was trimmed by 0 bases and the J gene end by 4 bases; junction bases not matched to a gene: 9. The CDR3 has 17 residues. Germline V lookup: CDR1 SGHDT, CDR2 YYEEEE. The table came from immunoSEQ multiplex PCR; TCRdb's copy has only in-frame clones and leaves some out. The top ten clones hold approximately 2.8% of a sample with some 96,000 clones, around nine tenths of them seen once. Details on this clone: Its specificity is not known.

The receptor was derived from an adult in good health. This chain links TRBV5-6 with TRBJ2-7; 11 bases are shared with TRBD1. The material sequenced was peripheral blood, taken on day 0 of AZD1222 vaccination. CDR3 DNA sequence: TGTGCCAGCAGCTTGGAAGTGGATGGGACAGGGGGGTACGAGCAGTACTTC. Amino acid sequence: CASSLEVDGTGGYEQYF.